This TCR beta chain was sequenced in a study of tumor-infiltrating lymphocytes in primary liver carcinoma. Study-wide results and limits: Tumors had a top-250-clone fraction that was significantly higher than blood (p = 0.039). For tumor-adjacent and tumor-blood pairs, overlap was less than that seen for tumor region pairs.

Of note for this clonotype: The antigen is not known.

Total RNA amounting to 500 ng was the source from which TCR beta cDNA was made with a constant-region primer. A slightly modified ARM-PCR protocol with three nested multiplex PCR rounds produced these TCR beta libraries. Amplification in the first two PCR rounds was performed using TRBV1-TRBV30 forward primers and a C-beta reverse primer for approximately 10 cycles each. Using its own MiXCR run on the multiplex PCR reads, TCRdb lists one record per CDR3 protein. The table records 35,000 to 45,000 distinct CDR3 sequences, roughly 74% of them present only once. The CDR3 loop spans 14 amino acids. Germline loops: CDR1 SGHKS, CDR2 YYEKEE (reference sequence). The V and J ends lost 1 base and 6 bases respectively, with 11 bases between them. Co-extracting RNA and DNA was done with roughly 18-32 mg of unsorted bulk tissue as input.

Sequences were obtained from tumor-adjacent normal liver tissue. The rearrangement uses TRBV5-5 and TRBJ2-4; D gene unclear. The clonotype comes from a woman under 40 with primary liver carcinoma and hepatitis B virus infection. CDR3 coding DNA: TGTGCCAGCAGCTTGACATGTACAGCAAACATTCAGTACTTC. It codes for CASSLTCTANIQYF.